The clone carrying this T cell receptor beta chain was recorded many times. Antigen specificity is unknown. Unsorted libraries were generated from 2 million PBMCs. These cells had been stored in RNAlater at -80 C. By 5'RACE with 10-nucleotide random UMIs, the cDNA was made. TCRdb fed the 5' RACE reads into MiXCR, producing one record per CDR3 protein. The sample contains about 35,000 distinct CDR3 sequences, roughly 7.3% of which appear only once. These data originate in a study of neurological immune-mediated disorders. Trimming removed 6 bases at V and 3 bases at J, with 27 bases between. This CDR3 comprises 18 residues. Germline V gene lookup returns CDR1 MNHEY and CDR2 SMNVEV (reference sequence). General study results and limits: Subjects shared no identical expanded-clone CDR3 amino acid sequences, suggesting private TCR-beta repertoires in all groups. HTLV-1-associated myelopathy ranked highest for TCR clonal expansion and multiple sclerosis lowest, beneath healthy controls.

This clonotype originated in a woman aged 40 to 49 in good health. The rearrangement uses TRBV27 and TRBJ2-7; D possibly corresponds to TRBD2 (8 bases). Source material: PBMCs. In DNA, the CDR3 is TGTGCCAGCAGATTAAGGGGGCCCTCAGCGGGAGTTAACTACGAGCAGTACTTC. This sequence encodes CASRLRGPSAGVNYEQYF.